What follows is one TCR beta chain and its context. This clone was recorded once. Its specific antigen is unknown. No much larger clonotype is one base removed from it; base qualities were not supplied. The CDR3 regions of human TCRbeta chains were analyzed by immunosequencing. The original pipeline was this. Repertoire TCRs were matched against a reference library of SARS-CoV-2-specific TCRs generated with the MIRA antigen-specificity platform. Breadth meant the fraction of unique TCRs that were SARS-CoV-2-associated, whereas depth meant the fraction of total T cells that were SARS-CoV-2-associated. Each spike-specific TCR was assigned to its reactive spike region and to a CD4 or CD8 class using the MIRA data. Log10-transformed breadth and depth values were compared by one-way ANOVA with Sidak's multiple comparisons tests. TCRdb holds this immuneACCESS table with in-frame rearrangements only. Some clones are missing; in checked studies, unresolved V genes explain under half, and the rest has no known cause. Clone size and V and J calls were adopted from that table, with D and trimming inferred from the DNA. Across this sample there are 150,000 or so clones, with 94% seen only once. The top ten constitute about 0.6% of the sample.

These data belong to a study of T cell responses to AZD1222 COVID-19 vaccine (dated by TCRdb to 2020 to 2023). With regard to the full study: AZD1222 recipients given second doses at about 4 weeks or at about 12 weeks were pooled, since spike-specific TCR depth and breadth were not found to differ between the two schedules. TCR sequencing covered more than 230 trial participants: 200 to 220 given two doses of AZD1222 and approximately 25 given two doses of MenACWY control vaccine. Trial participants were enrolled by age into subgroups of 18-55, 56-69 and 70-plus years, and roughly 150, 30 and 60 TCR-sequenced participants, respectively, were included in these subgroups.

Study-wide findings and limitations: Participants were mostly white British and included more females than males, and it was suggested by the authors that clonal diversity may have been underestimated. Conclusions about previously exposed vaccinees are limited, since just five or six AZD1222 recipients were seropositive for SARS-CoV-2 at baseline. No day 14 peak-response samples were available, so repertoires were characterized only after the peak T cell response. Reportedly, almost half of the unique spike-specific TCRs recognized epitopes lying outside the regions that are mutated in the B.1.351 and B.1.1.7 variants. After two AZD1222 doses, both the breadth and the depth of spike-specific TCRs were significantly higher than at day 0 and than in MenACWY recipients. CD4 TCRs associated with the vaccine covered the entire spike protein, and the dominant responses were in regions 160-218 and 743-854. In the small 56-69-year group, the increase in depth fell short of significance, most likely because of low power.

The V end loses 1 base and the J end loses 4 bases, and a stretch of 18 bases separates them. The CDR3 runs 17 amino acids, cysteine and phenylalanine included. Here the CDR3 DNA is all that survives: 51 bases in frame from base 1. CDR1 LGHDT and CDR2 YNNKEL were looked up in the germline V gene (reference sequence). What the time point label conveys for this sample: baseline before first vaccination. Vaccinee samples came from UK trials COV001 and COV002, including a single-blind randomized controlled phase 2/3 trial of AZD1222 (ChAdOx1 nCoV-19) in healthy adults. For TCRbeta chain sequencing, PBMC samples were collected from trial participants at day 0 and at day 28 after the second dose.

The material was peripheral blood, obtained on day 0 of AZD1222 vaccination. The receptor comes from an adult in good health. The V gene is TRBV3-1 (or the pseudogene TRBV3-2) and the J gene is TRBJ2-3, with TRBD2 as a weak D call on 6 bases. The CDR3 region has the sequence CASSQGGKGGRSDTQYF. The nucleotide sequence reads TGTGCCAGCAGCCAAGGAGGTAAGGGAGGACGATCAGATACGCAGTATTTT.